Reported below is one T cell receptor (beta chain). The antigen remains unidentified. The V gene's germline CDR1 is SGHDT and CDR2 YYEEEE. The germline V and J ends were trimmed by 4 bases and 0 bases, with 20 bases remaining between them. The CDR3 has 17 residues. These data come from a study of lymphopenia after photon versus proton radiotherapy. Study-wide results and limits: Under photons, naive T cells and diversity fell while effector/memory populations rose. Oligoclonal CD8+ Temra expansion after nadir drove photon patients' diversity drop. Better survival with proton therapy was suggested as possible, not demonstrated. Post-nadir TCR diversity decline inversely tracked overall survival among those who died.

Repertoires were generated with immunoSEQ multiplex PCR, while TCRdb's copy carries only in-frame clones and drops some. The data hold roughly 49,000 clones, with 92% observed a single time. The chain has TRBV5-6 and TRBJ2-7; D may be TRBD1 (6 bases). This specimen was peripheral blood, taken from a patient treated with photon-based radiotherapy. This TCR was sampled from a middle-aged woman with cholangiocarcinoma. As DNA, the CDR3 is TGTGCCAGCAGCACCTTTTCCGACAGGTGGATCTCCTACGAGCAGTACTTC. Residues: CASSTFSDRWISYEQYF.